Below, 3 T cell receptor beta chains from the same sample are listed, as sequenced in a study of blood T cell repertoires in COVID-19. Produced via immunoSEQ multiplex PCR; TCRdb's table is partial and in-frame only. The data show about 130,000 clones, 80% seen once. The sequencing input was peripheral blood. These TCRs come from a man in his sixties or seventies with acute or convalescent COVID-19.

The V call is TRBV7-8, the J call TRBJ2-7, with D maybe TRBD2 (5 bases). The CDR3 length is 15 residues. Per germline, CDR1 SGHVS and CDR2 FQNEAQ. Trimming left V 5 bases short and J 4 bases short, with 18 bases between. CDR3 coding DNA: TGTGCCAGCAGCCCGAGGGCACGGGTCGAATACGAGCAGTACTTC. This sequence encodes CASSPRARVEYEQYF.

This clone was counted a few times. The gene calls are TRBV7-3 and TRBJ2-1; 7 bases match TRBD2. The CDR3 is made up of 15 amino acids. V was clipped by 5 bases and J by 1 base; unmatched bases: 5. Germline lookup yields CDR1 SGHTA and CDR2 FQGTGA. This CDR3 is CASSISGDSYNEQFF. The CDR3 DNA reads TGTGCCAGCAGCATCAGCGGGGATTCCTACAATGAGCAGTTCTTC.

This clone was seen only once. CDR3 in amino acids: CASSPPEDRASATNEKLFF. CDR3 nucleotides: TGTGCCAGCTCACCACCCGAGGACAGGGCCTCTGCAACTAATGAAAAACTGTTTTTT. The rearrangement joins TRBV18 to TRBJ1-4, with TRBD1 identical over 8 bases. The CDR3 totals 19 residues. V lost 0 bases to trimming and J lost 0 bases; unmatched junction nucleotides: 9. In germline, CDR1 is KGHSH, CDR2 LQKENI.